Listed below are T cell receptor beta chains from one sample, sequenced in a study of human CD4 T cells and Enterobacteriaceae. Method: immunoSEQ multiplex PCR; TCRdb's copy keeps in-frame clones and lacks some. The sample contains 25,000 to 35,000 clones, about 80% of which appear only once. Sequencing was done on a sample of memory CD4+ T cells from blood. The receptors were gathered from a human donor in good health. Both conserved end residues are part of each CDR3. Fields, in order: D gene, V gene, clone size, J gene, CDR3 protein, CDR3 DNA. The D gene is left open where the match is weak. Rows may omit the clone size; those that give it use once, few, many or a size class.

d_call: TRBD2; v_call: TRBV10-1; clone_size: .; j_call: TRBJ2-7; cdr3_aa: CASSPGLVGEQYF; cdr3_nt: TGCGCCAGCAGTCCCGGACTAGTCGGCGAGCAGTACTTC
d_call: .; v_call: TRBV4-1; clone_size: .; j_call: TRBJ1-4; cdr3_aa: CASSQGTVATNEKLFF; cdr3_nt: TGCGCCAGCAGCCAGGGGACGGTTGCAACTAATGAAAAACTGTTTTTT
d_call: .; v_call: TRBV5-1; clone_size: .; j_call: TRBJ2-2; cdr3_aa: CASSSGATGGTGELFF; cdr3_nt: TGCGCCAGCAGCTCCGGGGCCACTGGGGGCACCGGGGAGCTGTTTTTT
d_call: .; v_call: TRBV21-1; clone_size: .; j_call: TRBJ2-1; cdr3_aa: CASSKRGASGTHSSYNEQFF; cdr3_nt: TGTGCCAGCAGCAAACGTGGGGCTAGCGGGACCCACTCCTCCTACAATGAGCAGTTCTTC
d_call: .; v_call: TRBV19; clone_size: .; j_call: TRBJ1-2; cdr3_aa: CASSTRNYGYTF; cdr3_nt: TGTGCCAGTAGTACCCGTAACTATGGCTACACCTTC
d_call: .; v_call: TRBV28; clone_size: .; j_call: TRBJ2-5; cdr3_aa: CASGDPGKNTQYF; cdr3_nt: TGTGCCAGCGGCGACCCGGGCAAGAATACCCAGTACTTC
d_call: .; v_call: TRBV11-2; clone_size: .; j_call: TRBJ2-7; cdr3_aa: CASSLGDMHYEQYF; cdr3_nt: TGTGCCAGCAGCTTAGGGGACATGCACTACGAGCAGTACTTC
d_call: .; v_call: TRBV5-4; clone_size: .; j_call: TRBJ1-1; cdr3_aa: CASSSPWGGTEAFF; cdr3_nt: TGTGCCAGCAGCTCCCCATGGGGGGGCACTGAAGCTTTCTTT
d_call: .; v_call: TRBV6-6; clone_size: few; j_call: TRBJ1-2; cdr3_aa: CASSLPQGYGYTF; cdr3_nt: TGTGCCAGCAGTTTGCCACAGGGCTATGGCTACACCTTC
d_call: TRBD1; v_call: TRBV5-1; clone_size: .; j_call: TRBJ1-4; cdr3_aa: CASSQSTGADEKLFF; cdr3_nt: TGCGCCAGCAGCCAATCTACAGGGGCGGATGAAAAACTGTTTTTT
d_call: TRBD1; v_call: TRBV7-9; clone_size: .; j_call: TRBJ2-6; cdr3_aa: CASSLTGAFSGANVLTF; cdr3_nt: TGTGCCAGCAGCCTGACAGGGGCCTTCTCTGGGGCCAACGTCCTGACTTTC
d_call: TRBD2; v_call: TRBV7-9; clone_size: .; j_call: TRBJ2-2; cdr3_aa: CASSPGTSGTGELFF; cdr3_nt: TGTGCCAGCAGCCCCGGGACTAGCGGTACCGGGGAGCTGTTTTTT
d_call: .; v_call: TRBV30; clone_size: .; j_call: TRBJ1-2; cdr3_aa: CAWRRALGSSRYTF; cdr3_nt: TGTGCCTGGAGGAGGGCCCTGGGGTCATCTCGCTACACCTTC
d_call: .; v_call: TRBV28; clone_size: .; j_call: TRBJ1-4; cdr3_aa: CASSFAGARKAEKLFF; cdr3_nt: TGTGCCAGCAGTTTCGCGGGGGCGAGAAAGGCCGAAAAACTGTTTTTT
d_call: .; v_call: TRBV19; clone_size: few; j_call: TRBJ1-5; cdr3_aa: CASNLVNQPQHF; cdr3_nt: TGTGCCAGTAATCTGGTCAATCAGCCCCAGCATTTT
d_call: .; v_call: TRBV19; clone_size: .; j_call: TRBJ1-3; cdr3_aa: CASRGRFSGNTIYF; cdr3_nt: TGTGCCAGTCGGGGGCGGTTCTCTGGAAACACCATATATTTT
d_call: TRBD1; v_call: TRBV6-5; clone_size: few; j_call: TRBJ1-2; cdr3_aa: CASSYSITGGKYTF; cdr3_nt: TGTGCCAGCAGTTACTCGATCACAGGGGGAAAGTACACCTTC
d_call: .; v_call: TRBV6-1; clone_size: few; j_call: TRBJ2-6; cdr3_aa: CASEEGSSGANVLTF; cdr3_nt: TGTGCCAGCGAGGAAGGTTCCTCTGGGGCCAACGTCCTGACTTTC
d_call: TRBD2; v_call: TRBV27; clone_size: .; j_call: TRBJ2-2; cdr3_aa: CASSLYIDSGRPGELFF; cdr3_nt: TGTGCCAGCAGTTTATATATCGATAGCGGGAGGCCCGGGGAGCTGTTTTTT
d_call: TRBD1; v_call: TRBV7-8; clone_size: .; j_call: TRBJ2-1; cdr3_aa: CASSLARAGGTYNEQFF; cdr3_nt: TGTGCCAGCAGCTTAGCTCGGGCAGGGGGCACCTACAATGAGCAGTTCTTC
d_call: TRBD2; v_call: TRBV19; clone_size: .; j_call: TRBJ2-2; cdr3_aa: CASSPSGRANTGELFF; cdr3_nt: TGTGCCAGTAGTCCCAGCGGGAGGGCGAACACCGGGGAGCTGTTTTTT
d_call: .; v_call: TRBV6-5; clone_size: once; j_call: TRBJ1-2; cdr3_aa: CASSWSGRAVGGYTF; cdr3_nt: TGTGCCAGCAGTTGGTCAGGGCGCGCAGTGGGTGGCTACACCTTC
d_call: .; v_call: TRBV9; clone_size: .; j_call: TRBJ2-1; cdr3_aa: CASSPLRESGEQFF; cdr3_nt: TGTGCCAGCAGCCCCCTGAGGGAGTCAGGTGAGCAGTTCTTC
d_call: TRBD2; v_call: TRBV5-4; clone_size: .; j_call: TRBJ2-1; cdr3_aa: CASSQSSGTYNEQFF; cdr3_nt: TGTGCCAGCAGCCAGTCTAGCGGGACCTACAATGAGCAGTTCTTC
d_call: TRBD2; v_call: TRBV12-5; clone_size: few; j_call: TRBJ2-2; cdr3_aa: CASGLVGSGRNTGELFF; cdr3_nt: TGTGCTAGTGGTTTGGTTGGGAGCGGGAGGAACACCGGGGAGCTGTTTTTT
d_call: .; v_call: TRBV5-4; clone_size: .; j_call: TRBJ1-2; cdr3_aa: CASSLGAGRDYGYTF; cdr3_nt: TGTGCCAGCAGCTTGGGGGCAGGTCGGGACTATGGCTACACCTTC
d_call: TRBD2; v_call: TRBV5-4; clone_size: once; j_call: TRBJ2-7; cdr3_aa: CASSMGLAESYEQYF; cdr3_nt: TGTGCCAGCAGCATGGGACTAGCGGAATCCTACGAGCAGTACTTC
d_call: .; v_call: TRBV5-1; clone_size: .; j_call: TRBJ1-5; cdr3_aa: CASSLSSGGNQPQHF; cdr3_nt: TGCGCCAGCAGCTTATCATCAGGGGGCAATCAGCCCCAGCATTTT
d_call: .; v_call: TRBV6-1; clone_size: .; j_call: TRBJ2-7; cdr3_aa: CASSEARRSEQYF; cdr3_nt: TGTGCCAGCAGTGAAGCGAGAAGGTCCGAGCAGTACTTC
d_call: TRBD1; v_call: TRBV7-7; clone_size: once; j_call: TRBJ2-1; cdr3_aa: CASSQTGQGNEQFF; cdr3_nt: TGTGCCAGCAGCCAAACGGGACAGGGGAATGAGCAGTTCTTC
d_call: TRBD2; v_call: TRBV28; clone_size: .; j_call: TRBJ2-3; cdr3_aa: CASSSLGSGPVFQYF; cdr3_nt: TGTGCCAGCAGTTCTTTGGGTAGCGGGCCCGTCTTTCAGTATTTT
d_call: .; v_call: TRBV27; clone_size: .; j_call: TRBJ2-5; cdr3_aa: CASSSNRESGSQYF; cdr3_nt: TGTGCCAGCAGTTCCAACCGGGAATCCGGGTCCCAGTACTTC
d_call: TRBD1; v_call: TRBV2; clone_size: .; j_call: TRBJ2-7; cdr3_aa: CASSPDRGSYEQYF; cdr3_nt: TGTGCCAGCAGCCCGGACAGGGGCTCTTACGAGCAGTACTTC
d_call: .; v_call: TRBV2; clone_size: once; j_call: TRBJ2-1; cdr3_aa: CATPPRDRRLPGRVGEQFF; cdr3_nt: TGTGCCACCCCCCCCCGGGACAGGCGCCTTCCCGGGAGGGTTGGTGAGCAGTTCTTC
d_call: .; v_call: TRBV19; clone_size: .; j_call: TRBJ2-7; cdr3_aa: CASRDTGRQAYEQYF; cdr3_nt: TGTGCCAGTAGGGATACGGGACGCCAAGCCTACGAGCAGTACTTC
d_call: .; v_call: TRBV20-1; clone_size: .; j_call: TRBJ2-3; cdr3_aa: CSGRKVDTQYF; cdr3_nt: TGCAGTGGCCGTAAAGTAGATACGCAGTATTTT
d_call: .; v_call: TRBV30; clone_size: .; j_call: TRBJ1-3; cdr3_aa: CAWSVIGGNTIYF; cdr3_nt: TGTGCCTGGAGTGTAATCGGAGGAAACACCATATATTTT
d_call: TRBD2; v_call: TRBV18; clone_size: .; j_call: TRBJ2-2; cdr3_aa: CASSPLAGGRTGELFF; cdr3_nt: TGTGCCAGCTCACCACTAGCGGGAGGACGTACCGGGGAGCTGTTTTTT
d_call: .; v_call: TRBV20-1; clone_size: .; j_call: TRBJ2-1; cdr3_aa: CSPSGNEQFF; cdr3_nt: TGCAGTCCGTCGGGCAATGAGCAGTTCTTC
d_call: TRBD2; v_call: TRBV2; clone_size: .; j_call: TRBJ2-5; cdr3_aa: CASSRLGLEQETQYF; cdr3_nt: TGTGCCAGCAGTCGCCTAGGACTAGAACAAGAGACCCAGTACTTC
d_call: .; v_call: TRBV19; clone_size: .; j_call: TRBJ1-2; cdr3_aa: CASSMGNLGGYTF; cdr3_nt: TGTGCCAGTAGTATGGGCAACTTGGGTGGCTACACCTTC
d_call: TRBD2; v_call: TRBV29-1; clone_size: .; j_call: TRBJ2-3; cdr3_aa: CSVERGDGLAGQGSTDTQYF; cdr3_nt: TGCAGCGTTGAAAGGGGTGACGGACTAGCGGGACAGGGAAGCACAGATACGCAGTATTTT
d_call: TRBD1; v_call: TRBV5-4; clone_size: few; j_call: TRBJ1-2; cdr3_aa: CASSGDSYGYTF; cdr3_nt: TGTGCCAGCAGCGGGGACAGTTATGGCTACACCTTC
d_call: .; v_call: TRBV28; clone_size: few; j_call: TRBJ2-3; cdr3_aa: CASSFTGVKTDTQYF; cdr3_nt: TGTGCCAGCAGTTTTACGGGAGTTAAGACAGATACGCAGTATTTT
d_call: .; v_call: TRBV6-1; clone_size: .; j_call: TRBJ2-5; cdr3_aa: CASEKSGQETQYF; cdr3_nt: TGTGCCAGCGAGAAAAGCGGCCAAGAGACCCAGTACTTC
d_call: .; v_call: TRBV30; clone_size: .; j_call: TRBJ2-3; cdr3_aa: CAWRSDTQYF; cdr3_nt: TGTGCCTGGCGTTCAGATACGCAGTATTTT
d_call: .; v_call: TRBV5-5; clone_size: .; j_call: TRBJ2-3; cdr3_aa: CASSPGQPSTDTQYF; cdr3_nt: TGTGCCAGCAGCCCCGGACAGCCTTCCACAGATACGCAGTATTTT
d_call: .; v_call: TRBV7-3; clone_size: few; j_call: TRBJ1-1; cdr3_aa: CASSLERESEAFF; cdr3_nt: TGTGCCAGCAGCTTAGAGCGGGAGAGTGAAGCTTTCTTT
d_call: .; v_call: TRBV5-6; clone_size: .; j_call: TRBJ1-2; cdr3_aa: CASTHGSIGQDYGYTF; cdr3_nt: TGTGCCAGCACCCACGGCTCGATTGGACAAGACTATGGCTACACCTTC
d_call: TRBD1; v_call: TRBV27; clone_size: .; j_call: TRBJ2-7; cdr3_aa: CASRSLDRGEQYF; cdr3_nt: TGTGCCAGCAGATCGTTAGACAGGGGCGAGCAGTACTTC
d_call: .; v_call: TRBV5-4; clone_size: .; j_call: TRBJ2-1; cdr3_aa: CASSPTPSISHEQFF; cdr3_nt: TGTGCCAGCAGCCCTACACCGAGTATTTCCCATGAGCAGTTCTTC
d_call: TRBD2; v_call: TRBV6-5; clone_size: .; j_call: TRBJ2-1; cdr3_aa: CASSYSSLAPGDEQFF; cdr3_nt: TGTGCCAGCAGTTACTCTTCACTAGCGCCTGGGGATGAGCAGTTCTTC
d_call: .; v_call: TRBV2; clone_size: few; j_call: TRBJ1-1; cdr3_aa: CASSTENTEAFF; cdr3_nt: TGTGCCAGCAGTACTGAGAACACTGAAGCTTTCTTT